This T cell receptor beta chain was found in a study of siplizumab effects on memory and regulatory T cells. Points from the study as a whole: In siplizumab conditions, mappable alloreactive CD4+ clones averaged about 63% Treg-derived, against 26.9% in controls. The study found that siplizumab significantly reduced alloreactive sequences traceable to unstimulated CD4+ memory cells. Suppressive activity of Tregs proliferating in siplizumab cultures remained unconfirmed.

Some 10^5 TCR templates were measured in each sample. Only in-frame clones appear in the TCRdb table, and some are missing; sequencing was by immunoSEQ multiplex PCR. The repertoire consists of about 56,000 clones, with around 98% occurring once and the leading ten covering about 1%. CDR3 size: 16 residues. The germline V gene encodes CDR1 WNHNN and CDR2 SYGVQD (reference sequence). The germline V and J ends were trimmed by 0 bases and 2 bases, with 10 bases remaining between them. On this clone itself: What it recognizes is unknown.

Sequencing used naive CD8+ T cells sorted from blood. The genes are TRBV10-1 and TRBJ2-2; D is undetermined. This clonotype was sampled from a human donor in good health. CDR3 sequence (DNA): TGCGCCAGCAGTGAGTCGGATAGATATAACACCGGGGAGCTGTTTTTT. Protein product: CASSESDRYNTGELFF.